These 16 T cell receptor beta chains were sequenced from one sample in a study of beta chain features in type 1 diabetes. The entirety of the isolated RNA underwent reverse transcription, so expressed TCRB transcripts were sequenced. The method was immunoSEQ multiplex PCR; TCRdb's version includes in-frame clones alone and lacks a portion of them. The sample has hundreds of thousands of clones, roughly a sixth seen once; the top ten hold about 0.093%. The sample comprised naive CD4+ T cells from blood. These receptors were taken from a man aged 18 to 35 in good health.

This chain links TRBV7-9 with TRBJ2-3; D perhaps matches TRBD1 (5 bases). This CDR3 spans 15 amino acids. Germline V gene sequence: CDR1 SEHNR, CDR2 FQNEAQ (reference sequence). V lost 2 bases, J lost 3 bases, and 12 bases lay in between. The CDR3 DNA follows: TGTGCCAGCAGCTTACAGGGTCTAGGAACAGATACGCAGTATTTT. This gives the protein CASSLQGLGTDTQYF. Looking up the rest from reference TRBV7-9 and TRBJ2-3 gives the full variable domain: DTGVSQNPRHKITKRGQNVTFRCDPISEHNRLYWYRQTLGQGPEFLTYFQNEAQLEKSRLLSDRFSAERPKGSFSTLEIQRTEQGDSAMYLCASSLQGLGTDTQYFGPGTRLTVL.

The chain couples TRBV4-2 to TRBJ2-4; possible D gene TRBD1, 7 bases. The CDR3 spans 17 residues. V lost 3 bases and J 0 bases, leaving 15 bases between the germline ends. Germline-derived CDR1 and CDR2 are LGHNA and YNFKEQ. The DNA for the CDR3 is TGTGCCAGCAGCCAGGGGGGACAGACAATAGCCAAAAACATTCAGTACTTC. This sequence encodes CASSQGGQTIAKNIQYF.

The chain joins TRBV25-1 to TRBJ2-1; the D gene is possibly TRBD1 (6 bases). V lost 3 bases to trimming and J lost 7 bases, with 22 bases between them. This CDR3 region has 17 residues. Germline lookup yields CDR1 MGHDK and CDR2 SYGVNS. CDR3 DNA: TGTGCCAGCAGTGATCCTTCCGGTGGGGGCCGTACGAATGAGCAGTTCTTC. It specifies CASSDPSGGGRTNEQFF.

Only a few counts were recorded for this clone. The CDR3 DNA follows: TGTGCCAGCGGCACCGTCTGGACAGGGTCGTATGAAAAACTGTTTTTT. The encoded protein is CASGTVWTGSYEKLFF. J is TRBJ1-4 and V is TRBV6-4; 8 bases map to TRBD1. Germline assignment: CDR1 MRHNA and CDR2 SNTAGT. V was pared by 8 bases and J by 6 bases, with 14 bases of the junction left unmatched. There are 16 residues in the CDR3.

This clone was found a few times. This sequence joins TRBV5-1 and TRBJ1-2; D remains ambiguous. CDR1 is SGHRS and CDR2 is YFSETQ in the germline V gene. CDR3 length: 14 residues. The V gene lost 4 bases and the J gene lost 1 base, with 11 bases spanning the gap. CDR3 sequence (DNA): TGCGCCAGCAGCGAGGGCGGCAGTAACTATGGCTACACCTTC. Its translation is CASSEGGSNYGYTF.

V usage is TRBV7-6 and J usage is TRBJ2-5; D is undetermined. Germline CDR1 and CDR2: SGHVS and FNYEAQ. The V and J ends lost 2 bases and 0 bases respectively, with 7 bases between them. The CDR3 runs to 14 residues. Written as DNA, the CDR3 is TGTGCCAGCAGCTTACTTGCGAACCAAGAGACCCAGTACTTC. This encodes CASSLLANQETQYF.

The chain employs TRBV4-1 and TRBJ1-5; no definite D call. Germline V gene data show CDR1 as MGHRA and CDR2 as YSYEKL. V was pared by 1 base and J by 1 base, with 8 bases between. The CDR3 covers 15 residues. This CDR3 reads CASSQGMPSNQPQHF. Here the CDR3 DNA reads TGCGCCAGCAGCCAAGGGATGCCGAGCAATCAGCCCCAGCATTTT.

In its sample, this clone was seen a few times. The CDR3 here is CASSLVGRVQETQYF. The CDR3 bases are TGCGCCAGCAGCTTGGTTGGCAGGGTCCAAGAGACCCAGTACTTC. The V call is TRBV5-1, the J call TRBJ2-5, with D possibly being TRBD1 (5 bases). Germline CDR1 and CDR2: SGHRS and YFSETQ. V lost 0 bases and J 1 base, leaving 10 bases between the germline ends. This CDR3 comprises 15 residues.

The chain has TRBV28 and TRBJ1-2, with a tentative D call TRBD1 (6 bases). CDR1 is MDHEN and CDR2 is SYDVKM in the germline V gene. V was shortened by 6 bases and J by 9 bases, with 14 bases between the two germline ends. The length of the CDR3 is 12 residues. The CDR3 nucleotides are TGTGCCAGCAGCCGAGGGGGAGTAAGCTACACCTTC. Its translation is CASSRGGVSYTF.

CDR3 nucleotide sequence: TGTGCCAGCAGCTTAGCGGGGACAGGGAGTAATGAAAAACTGTTTTTT. It is translated as CASSLAGTGSNEKLFF. The gene calls are TRBV7-9 and TRBJ1-4; the match to TRBD1 covers 9 bases. V lost 0 bases, J lost 4 bases, and 3 bases stayed unmatched. From germline, CDR1 is SEHNR and CDR2 FQNEAQ (reference sequence). The CDR3 has 16 residues.

Here the CDR3 reads CASSYEGTYGYTF. Written as DNA, the CDR3 is TGTGCCAGCAGTTACGAAGGTACCTATGGCTACACCTTC. The rearrangement uses TRBV27 and TRBJ1-2, with D hard to call. Germline lookup yields CDR1 MNHEY and CDR2 SMNVEV (reference sequence). The V gene lost 4 bases and the J gene lost 4 bases, with 10 bases spanning the gap. The CDR3 contains 13 residues.

This clone was counted a few times. The V and J genes are TRBV19 and TRBJ1-2, with D possibly TRBD1 on 5 matching bases. The CDR3 runs to 14 residues. The ends were cut back, 7 bases at V and 1 base at J, with 13 bases in the middle. The germline gives CDR1 LNHDA, CDR2 SQIVND (reference sequence). The CDR3 is CASTSTVFNYGYTF. Written as DNA, the CDR3 is TGTGCCAGTACCTCGACAGTTTTTAACTATGGCTACACCTTC.

This clone was seen a handful of times. This chain uses TRBV30 with TRBJ2-1; 8 bases map to TRBD2. In germline, CDR1 is GTSNPN, CDR2 SVGIG (reference sequence). The CDR3 has 13 residues. The V segment lost 1 base and the J segment 5 bases; nucleotides outside the gene matches: 1. The CDR3 region has the DNA TGTGCCTGGAGTGGGACTAGCAACAATGAGCAGTTCTTC. This gives the protein CAWSGTSNNEQFF.

The chain combines TRBV11-3 with TRBJ1-1; D not resolved. Germline-derived CDR1 and CDR2 are SGHNT and YENEEA. The CDR3 is 12 amino acids. The V gene lost 3 bases and the J gene lost 9 bases, with 11 bases spanning the gap. CDR3 nucleotides: TGTGCCAGCAGCTTGAGCAGTACACAAGCTTTCTTT. It encodes CASSLSSTQAFF.

This clone was seen only a few times. The chain links TRBV5-1 to TRBJ2-7; TRBD2 matches at 7 bases. The CDR3 contains 13 residues. Germline-derived CDR1 and CDR2 are SGHRS and YFSETQ. Trimming at V came to 4 bases and at J to 2 bases, leaving 3 bases not matched to a gene. The CDR3 coding sequence is TGCGCCAGCAGCACAACTAGCGCCTACGAGCAGTACTTC. The encoded protein is CASSTTSAYEQYF.

This clone was detected only a few times. In the same sample, other DNA sequences code for this CDR3. V usage is TRBV6-5 and J usage is TRBJ2-7; 9 bases align to TRBD1. Trimming cost V 5 bases and J 3 bases; bases outside gene matches: 5. Germline assignment: CDR1 MNHEY and CDR2 SVGAGI. The CDR3 contains 14 residues. In nucleotides, the CDR3 is TGTGCCAGCAGTAGGGGACAGGGAAGCTACGAGCAGTACTTC. Translating gives CASSRGQGSYEQYF.